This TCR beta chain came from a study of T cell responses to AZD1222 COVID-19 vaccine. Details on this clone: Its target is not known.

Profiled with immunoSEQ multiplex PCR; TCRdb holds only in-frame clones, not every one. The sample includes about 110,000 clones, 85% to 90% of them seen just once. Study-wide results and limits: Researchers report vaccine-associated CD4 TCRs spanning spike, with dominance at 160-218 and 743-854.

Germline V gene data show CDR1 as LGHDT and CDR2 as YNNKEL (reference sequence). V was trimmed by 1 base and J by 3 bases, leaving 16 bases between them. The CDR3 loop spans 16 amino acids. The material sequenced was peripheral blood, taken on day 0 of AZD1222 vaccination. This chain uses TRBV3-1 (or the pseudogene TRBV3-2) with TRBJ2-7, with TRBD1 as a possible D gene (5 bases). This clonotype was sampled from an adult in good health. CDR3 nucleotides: TGTGCCAGCAGCCAAGTACCAGGGCGATACGACTACGAGCAGTACTTC. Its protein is CASSQVPGRYDYEQYF.